This T cell receptor beta chain is drawn from a study of preoperative IRX-2 immunotherapy in early breast cancer. The V gene lost 6 bases and the J gene lost 4 bases, with 9 bases spanning the gap. Germline V gene data show CDR1 as MDHEN and CDR2 as SYDVKM. This CDR3 is built from 12 residues. Treatment: preoperative locoregional IRX-2 cytokine immunotherapy. This phase Ib study tested locoregional IRX-2 cytokine immunotherapy given before surgery. Produced via immunoSEQ multiplex PCR; TCRdb's table is partial and in-frame only. The table shows 32,000 or so clones, with under 85% occurring only once. The sequences come from lymph node tissue, collected from a patient treated with IRX-2 immunotherapy. The V gene is TRBV28, the J gene TRBJ1-2; no clear D gene. The TCR sequence derives from a human donor with breast cancer. DNA for the CDR3: TGTGCCAGCAGGCGGAGGTCCTATGGCTACACCTTC. The encoded protein is CASRRRSYGYTF.